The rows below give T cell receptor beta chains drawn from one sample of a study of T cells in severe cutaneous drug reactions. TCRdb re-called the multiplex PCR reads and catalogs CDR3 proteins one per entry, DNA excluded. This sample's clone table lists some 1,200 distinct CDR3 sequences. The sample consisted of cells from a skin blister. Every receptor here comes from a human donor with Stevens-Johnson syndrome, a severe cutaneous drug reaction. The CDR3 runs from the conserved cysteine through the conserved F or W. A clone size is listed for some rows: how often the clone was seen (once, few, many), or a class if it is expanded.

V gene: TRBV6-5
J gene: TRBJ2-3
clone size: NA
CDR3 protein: CASSYSSTDTQYF

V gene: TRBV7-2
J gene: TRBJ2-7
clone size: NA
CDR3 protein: CASSYPPSTLLYEQYF

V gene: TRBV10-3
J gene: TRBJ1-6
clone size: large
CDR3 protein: CAIRKEQGSPLHF

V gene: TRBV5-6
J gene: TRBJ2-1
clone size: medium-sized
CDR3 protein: CASTHPSRQETQFF

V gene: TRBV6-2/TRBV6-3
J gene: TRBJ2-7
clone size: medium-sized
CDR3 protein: CASSLAEFPSYEQYF

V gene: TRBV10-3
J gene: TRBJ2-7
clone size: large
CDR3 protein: CAISEFGEQYF

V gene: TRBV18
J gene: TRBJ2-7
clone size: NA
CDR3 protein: CASSPWDRTVPEQYF

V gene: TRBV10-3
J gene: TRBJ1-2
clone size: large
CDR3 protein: CAISESPGGVLDGYTF

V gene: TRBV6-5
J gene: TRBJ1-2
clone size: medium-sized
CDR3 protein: CASSQNGNGYTF

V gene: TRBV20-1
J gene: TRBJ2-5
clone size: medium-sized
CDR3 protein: CSAHRGQTLETQYF

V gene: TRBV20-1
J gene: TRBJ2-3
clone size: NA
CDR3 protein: CSAPGLESTDTQYF

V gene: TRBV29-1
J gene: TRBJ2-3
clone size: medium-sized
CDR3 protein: CSVESGIDTQYF

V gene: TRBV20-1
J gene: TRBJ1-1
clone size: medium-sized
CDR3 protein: CSASPTPGTEAFF

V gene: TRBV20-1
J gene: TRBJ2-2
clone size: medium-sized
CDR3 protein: CSADGRGTGELFF

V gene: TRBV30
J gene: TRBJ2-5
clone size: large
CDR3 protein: CAWRARGRQETQYF